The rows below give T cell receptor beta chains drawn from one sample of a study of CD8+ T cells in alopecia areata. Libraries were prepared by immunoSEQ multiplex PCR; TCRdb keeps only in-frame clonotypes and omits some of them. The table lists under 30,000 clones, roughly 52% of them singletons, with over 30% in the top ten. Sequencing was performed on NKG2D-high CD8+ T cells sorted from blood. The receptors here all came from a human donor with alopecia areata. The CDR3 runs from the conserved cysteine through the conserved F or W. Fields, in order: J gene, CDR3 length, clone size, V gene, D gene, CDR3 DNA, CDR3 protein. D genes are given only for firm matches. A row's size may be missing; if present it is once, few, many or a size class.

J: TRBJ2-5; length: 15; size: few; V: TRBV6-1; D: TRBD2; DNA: TGTGCCAGCAGTTTCATTACTAGCGGAAAAGAGACCCAGTACTTC; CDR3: CASSFITSGKETQYF
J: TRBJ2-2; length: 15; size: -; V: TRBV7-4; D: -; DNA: TGTGCCAGCAGTTTCTATGCATTCCAGGCCGGGGAGCTGTTTTTT; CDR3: CASSFYAFQAGELFF
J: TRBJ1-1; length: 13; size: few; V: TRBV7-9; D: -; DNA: TGTGCCAGCAGTCTAGGGTCGAACACTGAAGCTTTCTTT; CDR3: CASSLGSNTEAFF
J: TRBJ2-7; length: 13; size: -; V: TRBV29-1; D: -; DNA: TGCAGCGTAATCAGGGAGAGCTCCTACGAGCAGTACTTC; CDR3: CSVIRESSYEQYF
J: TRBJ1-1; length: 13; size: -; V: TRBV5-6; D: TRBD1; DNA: TGTGCCAGCAGCCTGGGGACAGCTGCTAGGTCTGTCTTT; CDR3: CASSLGTAARSVF
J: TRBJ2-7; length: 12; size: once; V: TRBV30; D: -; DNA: TGTGCCTGGACCCCCACAAGTGGGGAGCAGTACTTC; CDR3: CAWTPTSGEQYF
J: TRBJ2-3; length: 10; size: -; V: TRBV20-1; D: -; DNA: TGCAGTGGCGAGCAGGGTACGCAGTATTTT; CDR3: CSGEQGTQYF
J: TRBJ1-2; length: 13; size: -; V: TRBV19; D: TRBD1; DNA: TGTGCCAGTGGCGGGGACAGGGCGTCCGGCTACACCTTC; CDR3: CASGGDRASGYTF
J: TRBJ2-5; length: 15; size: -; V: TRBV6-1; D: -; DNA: TGTGCCAGCAGTGACCAGCCCTCCCCCCAAGAGACCCAGTACTTC; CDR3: CASSDQPSPQETQYF
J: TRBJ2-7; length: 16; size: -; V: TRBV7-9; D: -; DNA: TGTGCCAGCAGCTTGTTTAGGCAAACCCCGCCTCGGGAGCAGTACTTC; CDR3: CASSLFRQTPPREQYF
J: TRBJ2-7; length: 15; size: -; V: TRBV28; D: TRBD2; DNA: TGTGCCAGCAGTCCGCAGCGGGGAGGAATCTACGAGCAGTACTTC; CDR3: CASSPQRGGIYEQYF
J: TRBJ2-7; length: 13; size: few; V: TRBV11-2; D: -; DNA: TGTGCCAGCAGCCCGAACAAAGGCCACGAGCAGTACTTC; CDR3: CASSPNKGHEQYF